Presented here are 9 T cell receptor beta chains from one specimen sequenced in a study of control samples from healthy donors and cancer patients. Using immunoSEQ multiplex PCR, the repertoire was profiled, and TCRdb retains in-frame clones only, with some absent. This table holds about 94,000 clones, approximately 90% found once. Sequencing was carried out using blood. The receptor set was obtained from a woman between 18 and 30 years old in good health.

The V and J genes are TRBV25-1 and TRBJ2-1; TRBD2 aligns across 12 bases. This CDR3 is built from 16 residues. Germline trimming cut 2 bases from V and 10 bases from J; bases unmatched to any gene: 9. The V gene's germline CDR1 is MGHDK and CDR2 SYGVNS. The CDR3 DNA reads TGTGCCAGCAGTGAACACCCTAGCGGGGGGGATCCCGAGCAGTTCTTC. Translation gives CASSEHPSGGDPEQFF.

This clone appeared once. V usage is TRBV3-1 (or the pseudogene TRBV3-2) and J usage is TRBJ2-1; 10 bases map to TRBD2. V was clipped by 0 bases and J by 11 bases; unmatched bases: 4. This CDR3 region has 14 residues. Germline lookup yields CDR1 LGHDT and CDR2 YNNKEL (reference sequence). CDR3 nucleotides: TGTGCCAGCAGCCAAGAGGGACTAGCGATAAAGCAGTTCTTC. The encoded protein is CASSQEGLAIKQFF.

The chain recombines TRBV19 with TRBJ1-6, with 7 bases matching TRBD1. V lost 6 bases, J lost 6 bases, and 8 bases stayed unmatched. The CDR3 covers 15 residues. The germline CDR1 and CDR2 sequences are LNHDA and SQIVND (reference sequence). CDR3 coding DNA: TGTGCCAGTAGCCCCACAGGGGATGTTAATTCACCCCTCCACTTT. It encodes CASSPTGDVNSPLHF.

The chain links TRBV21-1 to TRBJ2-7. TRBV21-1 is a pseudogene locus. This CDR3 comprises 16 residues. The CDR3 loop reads CASSKRRDRDYHEQYF. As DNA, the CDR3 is TGTGCCAGCAGCAAACGCCGGGACCGAGATTACCACGAGCAGTACTTC.

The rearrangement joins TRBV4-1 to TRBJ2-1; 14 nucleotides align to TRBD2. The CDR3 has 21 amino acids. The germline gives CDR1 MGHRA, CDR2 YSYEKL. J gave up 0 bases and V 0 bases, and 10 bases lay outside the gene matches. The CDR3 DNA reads TGCGCCAGCAGCCAAGACCTACCGGGACTAGCGGGGGACCCCTCCTACAATGAGCAGTTCTTC. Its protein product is CASSQDLPGLAGDPSYNEQFF.

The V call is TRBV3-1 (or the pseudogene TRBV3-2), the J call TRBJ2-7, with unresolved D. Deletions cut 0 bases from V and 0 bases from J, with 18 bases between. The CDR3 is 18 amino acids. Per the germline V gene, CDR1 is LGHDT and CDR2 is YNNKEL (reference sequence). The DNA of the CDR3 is TGTGCCAGCAGCCAAGAGTATAATAGGGCATTTGGCTCCTACGAGCAGTACTTC. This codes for CASSQEYNRAFGSYEQYF.

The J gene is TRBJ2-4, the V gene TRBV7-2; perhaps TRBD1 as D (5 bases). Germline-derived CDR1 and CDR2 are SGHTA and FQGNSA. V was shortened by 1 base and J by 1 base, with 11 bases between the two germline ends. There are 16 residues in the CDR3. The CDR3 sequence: CASSLGRRAAKNIQYF. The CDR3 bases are TGTGCCAGCAGCTTAGGACGCAGGGCGGCCAAAAACATTCAGTACTTC.

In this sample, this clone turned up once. The DNA of the CDR3 is TGCGCCAGCAGCTTGGAAGGGGGTCCCCAGCAGCCCCAGCATTTT. Residues: CASSLEGGPQQPQHF. The chain employs TRBV5-1 and TRBJ1-5, with D possibly TRBD1 on 6 matching bases. V lost 0 bases to trimming and J lost 7 bases, with 14 bases between them. Per germline, CDR1 SGHRS and CDR2 YFSETQ. This CDR3 is 15 amino acids long.

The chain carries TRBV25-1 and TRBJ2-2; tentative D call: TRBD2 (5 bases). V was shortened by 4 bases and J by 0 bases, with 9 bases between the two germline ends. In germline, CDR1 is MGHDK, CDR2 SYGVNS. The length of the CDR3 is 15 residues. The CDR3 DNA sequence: TGTGCCAGCAGTGGGACTGCTACGAACACCGGGGAGCTGTTTTTT. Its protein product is CASSGTATNTGELFF.